This TCR beta chain derives from a study of blood T cell repertoires in COVID-19. Study information: Samples representing acute and convalescent COVID-19 were sourced from the United States, Italy and Spain. PBMCs, B-cell-depleted T cells, or T cells provided the cDNA or gDNA that made up the material.

Methods used by the authors: The authors estimated nucleated cell counts from reference gene primer amplification. The assay was immunoSEQ multiplex PCR, and TCRdb's table has in-frame clones only and misses some. V and J calls and clone size are copied from that table; D and trimming were computed from the DNA. Of 70,000 to 95,000 clones listed, approximately 80% were seen once; the top ten hold under 25%. Worth noting for this clone: Other DNA sequences of this sample code for an identical CDR3.

Germline CDR1 and CDR2: SQVTM and ANQGSEA. V shed 6 bases and J 2 bases; nucleotides not matched to a gene: 0. This CDR3 has 11 amino acids. Sequencing used peripheral blood. The TCR sequence derives from a woman aged 45-65 years with acute or convalescent COVID-19. This chain connects TRBV29-1 to TRBJ2-7; 8 positions agree with TRBD2. The CDR3 protein is CSVGLAYEQYF. The CDR3 nucleotides read TGCAGCGTGGGACTAGCCTACGAGCAGTACTTC.